This record covers a single T cell receptor beta chain. Its specificity is not known. These data belong to a study of T cell responses to AZD1222 COVID-19 vaccine. Study results and limitations: Among those given AZD1222, only five or six were seropositive at baseline. White British donors predominated, females outnumbered males, and clonal diversity was possibly underestimated. Two doses of AZD1222 preceded a rise in Spike-specific TCR breadth and depth.

Trimming removed 0 bases from V and 3 bases from J, with 14 bases in between. This CDR3 region has 16 residues. Germline V lookup: CDR1 MNHEY, CDR2 SVGEGT. The repertoire was sequenced with immunoSEQ multiplex PCR; TCRdb's copy has only in-frame clones and lacks some. Here the sample spans about 110,000 clones, approximately 90% being singletons. Analyses pooled second doses at about 4 or about 12 weeks. The origin of this receptor is an adult who received the AZD1222 COVID-19 vaccine. V is TRBV6-2 or TRBV6-3 and J is TRBJ1-2; D is perhaps TRBD1 (5 bases). This specimen consisted of peripheral blood, obtained 28 days after the second AZD1222 dose. This chain's CDR3 is CASSYSSTGEDYGYTF. Here the CDR3 DNA reads TGTGCCAGCAGTTACTCGAGCACGGGGGAAGACTATGGCTACACCTTC.